These 22 T cell receptor beta chains were all obtained from the same sample, sequenced in a study of cytomegalovirus exposure and HLA in healthy donors. 60 Vbeta and 13 Jbeta primers were used in PCR. Data came from immunoSEQ multiplex PCR; TCRdb stores just in-frame clones and leaves some out. This table has about 160,000 clones, over 70% appearing once. Sequenced material: PBMCs. These receptors were obtained from a man in his thirties or forties in good health and CMV-seronegative.

This clone was observed once. J is TRBJ2-7 and V is TRBV4-2, with D tentatively TRBD1 (6 bases). V lost 4 bases and J 0 bases, leaving 31 bases between the germline ends. In germline, CDR1 is LGHNA, CDR2 YNFKEQ. The CDR3 totals 21 residues. As DNA, the CDR3 is TGTGCCAGCAGCCGCCCTCACGTGGGGCCCACCTCGCAGGGGACCTCCTACGAGCAGTACTTC. It encodes CASSRPHVGPTSQGTSYEQYF.

The chain combines TRBV29-1 with TRBJ2-3; 10 nucleotides align to TRBD2. The CDR3 sequence is 15 residues long. V was clipped by 5 bases and J by 4 bases; unmatched bases: 9. Germline values: CDR1 SQVTM, CDR2 ANQGSEA. The CDR3 DNA is TGCAGCGTTTCCACTAGCGGGATAGGCGCAGATACGCAGTATTTT. Protein sequence: CSVSTSGIGADTQYF.

The chain couples TRBV27 to TRBJ1-3; the D is unclear. This CDR3 has 16 amino acids. The V end was cut by 1 base, the J end by 1 base, with 11 bases between. Per the germline V gene, CDR1 is MNHEY and CDR2 is SMNVEV (reference sequence). CDR3 bases: TGTGCCAGCAGTTTATACGGGGTTGAGTCTGGAAACACCATATATTTT. This translates into CASSLYGVESGNTIYF.

The chain is built from TRBV11-1 and TRBJ2-7; TRBD2 is a possible D gene (5 bases). V gave up 1 base and J gave up 2 bases, with 15 bases separating them. The germline gives CDR1 SGHAT, CDR2 FQDESV (reference sequence). This CDR3 region has 16 residues. CDR3 DNA sequence: TGTGCCAGCAGCTTAGTTGGTAGCGTTGGTACCTACGAGCAGTACTTC. Protein product: CASSLVGSVGTYEQYF. Using reference TRBV11-1 and TRBJ2-7 for the parts outside the CDR3, the full variable domain is EAEVAQSPRYKITEKSQAVAFWCDPISGHATLYWYRQILGQGPELLVQFQDESVVDDSQLPKDRFSAERLKGVDSTLKIQPAELGDSAMYLCASSLVGSVGTYEQYFGPGTRLTVT.

The gene calls are TRBV28 and TRBJ2-3; D may be TRBD1 (5 bases). Germline CDR1 MDHEN, CDR2 SYDVKM. The CDR3 is 13 residues long. V lost 7 bases and J 2 bases, leaving 10 bases between the germline ends. The CDR3 DNA follows: TGTGCCAGCAAGGGGATTTCCACAGATACGCAGTATTTT. It is translated as CASKGISTDTQYF. The full variable domain, rest sourced from reference TRBV28 and TRBJ2-3, is DVKVTQSSRYLVKRTGEKVFLECVQDMDHENMFWYRQDPGLGLRLIYFSYDVKMKEKGDIPEGYSVSREKKERFSLILESASTNQTSMYLCASKGISTDTQYFGPGTRLTVL.

The gene calls are TRBV28 and TRBJ2-7; 8 nucleotides align to TRBD2. The V and J ends lost 5 bases and 6 bases, in that order; junction bases with no gene match: 3. There are 12 residues in the CDR3. Looked up from germline, CDR1 is MDHEN and CDR2 is SYDVKM. CDR3 sequence reads: CASSLGGVEQYF. The CDR3 nucleotides read TGTGCCAGCAGTCTCGGGGGGGTCGAGCAGTACTTC. Full variable domain (missing parts from reference TRBV28 and TRBJ2-7): DVKVTQSSRYLVKRTGEKVFLECVQDMDHENMFWYRQDPGLGLRLIYFSYDVKMKEKGDIPEGYSVSREKKERFSLILESASTNQTSMYLCASSLGGVEQYFGPGTRLTVT.

The rearrangement uses TRBV28 and TRBJ1-2; unclear D gene. Germline CDR1 reads MDHEN; CDR2 reads SYDVKM. The V end lost 6 bases, the J end lost 4 bases, and 12 bases lay between the germline ends. This CDR3 is 13 amino acids long. CDR3 nucleotides: TGTGCCAGCAGACCTACACAGATCTATGGCTACACCTTC. Translating it yields CASRPTQIYGYTF.

Notes on this clone: At one end, the junction sequence differs from germline, possibly due to a read error. This chain uses TRBV19 with TRBJ1-2, with TRBD1 matching over 8 bases. The CDR3 covers 17 residues. Germline lookup yields CDR1 LNHDA and CDR2 SQIVND (reference sequence). CDR3: CASNSWVPDRVNSGYTF. CDR3 DNA: TGTGCCAGTAACAGTTGGGTCCCGGACAGGGTGAACTCTGGCTACACCTTC.

The table lists this clone with a few counts. One end of the junction does not line up with germline, which may come from a read error. The gene calls are TRBV5-1 and TRBJ1-4, with a tentative D call TRBD1 (5 bases). CDR1 SGHRS and CDR2 YFSETQ come from the germline V gene. This CDR3 comprises 16 residues. CDR3 in DNA: TGTGCCAGCAGCTTGGTGGCGACAGCTTATAATGAAAAACTGTTTTTT. It yields the protein CASSLVATAYNEKLFF.

The chain links TRBV10-2 to TRBJ2-7; TRBD2 agrees at 8 bases. The CDR3 is made up of 16 amino acids. Germline V gene data show CDR1 as WSHSY and CDR2 as SAAADI. Trimming cost V 8 bases and J 1 base; bases outside gene matches: 13. The CDR3 DNA follows: TGCGCCAGCCGAAAATCTCCGGGACTAGAGTCCTACGAGCAGTACTTC. Its translation: CASRKSPGLESYEQYF.

V gene TRBV10-3 combines with J gene TRBJ1-4; the match to TRBD1 covers 7 bases. V shed 4 bases, J shed 1 base, and the junction held 6 bases outside the gene matches. The germline gives CDR1 ENHRY, CDR2 SYGVKD. The CDR3 has 16 residues. The CDR3 loop reads CAISGRGLGTNEKLFF. The DNA for the CDR3 is TGTGCCATCAGTGGTAGGGGGCTGGGAACTAATGAAAAACTGTTTTTT.

The rearrangement links TRBV28 to TRBJ1-3; D possibly corresponds to TRBD1 (6 bases). From germline, CDR1 is MDHEN and CDR2 SYDVKM. The CDR3 is 14 amino acids. Trimming shortened V by 6 bases and J by 2 bases, and 11 bases separated the two germline ends. CDR3 protein: CASRYQGPGNTIYF. The CDR3 coding sequence is TGTGCCAGCAGGTATCAGGGGCCTGGAAACACCATATATTTT.

J is TRBJ2-3 and V is TRBV9, with a weak D call TRBD1 (5 bases). Germline CDR1 is SGDLS and CDR2 is YYNGEE. This CDR3 is built from 14 residues. The V gene lost 1 base and the J gene lost 5 bases, with 11 bases spanning the gap. This CDR3 is CASSVQGFEDTQYF. CDR3 nucleotide sequence: TGTGCCAGCAGCGTACAGGGTTTCGAAGATACGCAGTATTTT.

This chain uses TRBV18 with TRBJ2-3; 11 positions agree with TRBD1. Germline CDR1 is KGHSH and CDR2 is LQKENI. There are 20 residues in the CDR3. V shed 1 base and J 0 bases; nucleotides not matched to a gene: 12. The CDR3 here is CASSPLSGTGGSSSTDTQYF. The CDR3 nucleotides read TGTGCCAGCTCACCACTTTCCGGGACAGGGGGTTCGTCTAGCACAGATACGCAGTATTTT.

About this clone itself: An end of the junction differs from the germline gene, which may be a read error. In DNA, the CDR3 is TGTTCCAGCAGCTCGACAGGATCCGGCTACACCTTC. Amino acids: CSSSSTGSGYTF. The V call is TRBV7-9, the J call TRBJ1-2; tentative D call: TRBD1 (6 bases). CDR3 length equals 12 residues. CDR1 is SEHNR, CDR2 FQNEAQ, per germline (reference sequence).

This rearrangement joins TRBV6-4 to TRBJ1-1, with a weak D call TRBD1 (5 bases). The V gene's germline CDR1 is MRHNA and CDR2 SNTAGT. The germline V and J ends were trimmed by 11 bases and 0 bases, with 7 bases remaining between them. There are 11 residues in the CDR3. The CDR3 spells CAGGLNTEAFF. CDR3 bases: TGTGCCGGGGGGTTGAACACTGAAGCTTTCTTT.

The chain has TRBV5-1 and TRBJ1-2; 10 bases fit TRBD1. This CDR3 has 15 amino acids. Looked up from germline, CDR1 is SGHRS and CDR2 is YFSETQ. Trimming at V came to 3 bases and at J to 6 bases, leaving 8 bases not matched to a gene. The CDR3 DNA follows: TGCGCCAGCAGCTGGGGCAGGACAGGGGGTAATGGCTACACCTTC. This codes for CASSWGRTGGNGYTF.

J is TRBJ2-7 and V is TRBV27; no clear D. The V gene's germline CDR1 is MNHEY and CDR2 SMNVEV (reference sequence). V was shortened by 11 bases and J by 2 bases, with 13 bases between the two germline ends. The CDR3 sequence is 12 residues long. The CDR3, as DNA: TGTGCCTCACCCCAGGCCCCCTACGAGCAGTACTTC. Translation: CASPQAPYEQYF.

The V and J genes are TRBV6-6 and TRBJ1-5, with TRBD1 matching over 7 bases. V shed 2 bases and J 11 bases; nucleotides not matched to a gene: 6. CDR1 and CDR2 (germline): MNHNY, SVGAGI (reference sequence). The CDR3 covers 13 residues. The CDR3 DNA follows: TGTGCCAGCAGTTACGATTCAGGGACAGCCCAGCATTTT. This codes for CASSYDSGTAQHF.

The chain links TRBV11-2 to TRBJ2-7; the D gene is possibly TRBD2 (5 bases). Germline-derived CDR1 and CDR2 are SGHAT and FQNNGV. This CDR3 contains 15 residues. V shed 0 bases and J shed 4 bases, with 13 bases lying between them. Here the CDR3 reads CASSLESGSKYEQYF. CDR3 DNA: TGTGCCAGCAGCTTAGAGTCGGGGTCTAAATACGAGCAGTACTTC.

This clone has a single count. J is TRBJ2-7 and V is TRBV28; D is ambiguous. The V gene lost 2 bases and the J gene lost 6 bases, with 20 bases spanning the gap. CDR3 length: 16 residues. Germline assignment: CDR1 MDHEN and CDR2 SYDVKM. As DNA, the CDR3 is TGTGCCAGCAGTTTAAGGTCTAGTTCCATCCATCGCGAGCAGTACTTC. Encoded protein: CASSLRSSSIHREQYF.

The J gene is TRBJ2-7, the V gene TRBV27; D is perhaps TRBD1 (6 bases). This CDR3 contains 14 residues. Germline CDR1 MNHEY, CDR2 SMNVEV (reference sequence). V dropped 3 bases and J dropped 2 bases, with 11 bases sitting between them. DNA of the CDR3: TGTGCCAGCAGTTTGAGGGACACCGCCTACGAGCAGTACTTC. Protein sequence: CASSLRDTAYEQYF.